This T cell receptor beta chain was sequenced in a study of T cell repertoires in cytomegalovirus infection (dated by TCRdb to between 2017 and 2020). As for the study more broadly: Donor HLA type was relevant to the analysis, as public TCR beta signatures indicated carriage of CMV infection together with the matching HLA type. Beyond this particular receptor, the publication reports: In both this cohort and an independent roughly 360-donor cohort, the cumulative frequency of public TCR beta family members distinguished carriers of CMV infection plus the relevant HLA type. In the ex vivo response, HLA-C-restricted CMV-specific TCR beta clonotypes were dominant, and in two of eight donors the single most frequent clonotype came from this HLA-C-restricted group.

Trimming removed 5 bases from V and 5 bases from J; the gene matches leave 10 bases unexplained. The cysteine opens and the phenylalanine closes a CDR3 of 16 amino acids. The kept DNA is CDR3 alone, 48 bases in frame from the first base. CDR1 and CDR2, per the germline V gene (reference sequence), are LNHDA and SQIVND. The sequencer listed for this sample is Illumina HiSeq 1500. In-frame beta chains were kept once TCRdb had trimmed the public reads at Q25 with fastp and called clones with MiXCR. Rows are unified per CDR3 protein, each entry keeping the most common DNA and genes. This sample gives 200,000 to 300,000 distinct CDR3 sequences in total; roughly 13% of them show up just once. The ten largest clones represent 8.5% to 10% of the sample. This clonotype was seen only a few times. Which antigen it targets is not known. No per-base quality is available; no much larger clone lies one base away.

The chain is made from TRBV19 and TRBJ2-2, with 8 central nucleotides matching TRBD2. This clonotype was obtained from a human donor in good health (CMV status not recorded). Some clones in this sample may be carry-over from other donors' samples. Source material: PBMCs. The DNA sequence reads TGTGCCAGTAGTTTCCGGGCGGTAGCGGGGACCGGGGAGCTGTTTTTT. The encoded protein is CASSFRAVAGTGELFF.